Shown below are 26 T cell receptor beta chains from a single sample sequenced in a study of radiation and T cells in renal cell carcinoma. Time point indicated: blood 4 weeks post-SBRT, at nephrectomy. Treatment defined: 15 Gy SBRT to primary tumor, nephrectomy 4 weeks later. Here immunoSEQ multiplex PCR was the method, and the copy in TCRdb shows in-frame clones only, minus some. The sample gives approximately 65,000 clones, approximately 80% of which show up once; over 5.5% is in the top ten. Sample: blood, taken from a patient whose treatment included radiotherapy and nephrectomy. All receptors derive from a man between 60 and 70 years old with renal cell carcinoma.

The CDR3, as DNA: TGCGCCAGCAGCACGGGACAGACGAACTACGAGCAGTACTTC. It encodes CASSTGQTNYEQYF. The chain has TRBV5-1 and TRBJ2-7, with TRBD1 identical over 7 bases. Germline CDR1 SGHRS, CDR2 YFSETQ. The CDR3 loop spans 14 amino acids. V lost 4 bases and J lost 3; bases outside the gene matches: 7.

The chain couples TRBV18 to TRBJ1-3, with unresolved D. The V end was cut by 4 bases, the J end by 0 bases, with 13 bases between. This CDR3 is built from 16 residues. Germline V gene lookup returns CDR1 KGHSH and CDR2 LQKENI. CDR3 nucleotides: TGTGCCAGCTCACGACCACAGAGCTACTCTGGAAACACCATATATTTT. It specifies CASSRPQSYSGNTIYF.

This chain joins TRBV7-2 and TRBJ1-4, with unresolved D. Trimming cost V 10 bases and J 5 bases, with 14 bases left between them. The CDR3 runs 13 residues. Germline CDR1 reads SGHTA; CDR2 reads FQGNSA. The CDR3 here is CAIRPGSNEKLFF. The DNA of the CDR3 is TGTGCCATCCGCCCGGGAAGCAATGAAAAACTGTTTTTT.

This clone was recorded once. V gene TRBV10-2 combines with J gene TRBJ2-1, with 8 bases identical to TRBD2. The germline CDR1 and CDR2 sequences are WSHSY and SAAADI. The CDR3 totals 14 residues. V dropped 0 bases and J dropped 15; count of bases not matched to a gene: 10. The CDR3 nucleotides are TGCGCCAGCAGTGAGTCAGGGGCGGGAGGCCCCTGGTTCTTC. Its protein is CASSESGAGGPWFF.

This clone was seen a handful of times. The chain links TRBV4-1 to TRBJ1-5; D uncertain. In germline, CDR1 is MGHRA, CDR2 YSYEKL. V lost 0 bases to trimming and J lost 2 bases, with 2 bases between them. This CDR3 spans 13 amino acids. The CDR3: CASSQDGNQPQHF. The CDR3 DNA is TGCGCCAGCAGCCAAGATGGCAATCAGCCCCAGCATTTT.

There are a few counts of this clone. This chain links TRBV5-1 with TRBJ1-4; 7 nucleotides match TRBD1. This CDR3 contains 14 residues. Trimming took 5 bases from V and 8 from J; bases not matched to a gene: 9. Germline-derived CDR1 and CDR2 are SGHRS and YFSETQ. The DNA for the CDR3 is TGCGCCAGCAGGCCCACAGGGGATGTCGAAAAACTGTTTTTT. As protein: CASRPTGDVEKLFF.

The rearrangement uses TRBV18 and TRBJ2-1, with 9 nucleotides matching TRBD2. The CDR3 loop spans 15 amino acids. CDR1 is KGHSH and CDR2 is LQKENI in the germline V gene. After removal of 3 bases from V and 6 bases from J, the junction contained 6 bases not matched to a gene. The CDR3 nucleotides read TGTGCCAGCTCACCGGCTGCGGGAGGGCCCAATGAGCAGTTCTTC. It yields the protein CASSPAAGGPNEQFF.

The rearrangement uses TRBV11-3 and TRBJ2-2; 10 bases line up with TRBD2. V lost 5 bases to trimming and J lost 0 bases; unmatched junction nucleotides: 12. The CDR3 totals 19 residues. Germline V gene lookup returns CDR1 SGHNT and CDR2 YENEEA. In DNA form, the CDR3 reads TGTGCCAGCAGCCGGGGACTAGCGAGACCGGGGGCGAACACCGGGGAGCTGTTTTTT. Translation: CASSRGLARPGANTGELFF.

The count of this clone is one. The rearrangement uses TRBV19 and TRBJ2-5, with D maybe TRBD1 (5 bases). V lost 3 bases and J lost 7, with 12 bases in between. CDR1 and CDR2 from the germline V gene are LNHDA and SQIVND (reference sequence). The CDR3 length is 13 residues. This CDR3 reads CASSMGLVGTQYF. The CDR3, as DNA: TGTGCCAGTAGTATGGGGCTAGTCGGGACCCAGTACTTC.

The CDR3 spells CAWARIGRTDTQYF. CDR3 DNA: TGTGCCTGGGCAAGAATTGGGCGCACAGATACGCAGTATTTT. J is TRBJ2-3 and V is TRBV30; D uncertain. The CDR3 runs to 14 residues. The V end was cut by 5 bases, the J end by 1 base, with 13 bases between. Germline V gene sequence: CDR1 GTSNPN, CDR2 SVGIG (reference sequence). The full variable domain, with the rest looked up from reference TRBV30 and TRBJ2-3, is SQTIHQWPATLVQPVGSPLSLECTVEGTSNPNLYWYRQAAGRGLQLLFYSVGIGQISSEVPQNLSASRPQDRQFILSSKKLLLSDSGFYLCAWARIGRTDTQYFGPGTRLTVL.

The rearrangement links TRBV9 to TRBJ2-1; D is uncertain. CDR3 length: 13 amino acids. V shed 0 bases and J shed 8 bases, with 9 bases lying between them. CDR1 SGDLS and CDR2 YYNGEE come from the germline V gene. The CDR3 coding sequence is TGTGCCAGCAGCGTAGTTCAAGTCGATGAGCAGTTCTTC. Amino acid sequence: CASSVVQVDEQFF.

The rearrangement links TRBV5-4 to TRBJ1-3; unclear D gene. The CDR3 consists of 15 residues. Trimming took 0 bases from V and 0 from J, leaving 7 bases between them. The germline V gene encodes CDR1 SGHNT and CDR2 YYREEE (reference sequence). In nucleotides, the CDR3 is TGTGCCAGCAGCTTGGACAGCTACTCTGGAAACACCATATATTTT. This encodes CASSLDSYSGNTIYF. The full variable domain, with the rest looked up from reference TRBV5-4 and TRBJ1-3, is ETGVTQSPTHLIKTRGQQVTLRCSSQSGHNTVSWYQQALGQGPQFIFQYYREEENGRGNFPPRFSGLQFPNYSSELNVNALELDDSALYLCASSLDSYSGNTIYFGEGSWLTVV.

The genes are TRBV18 and TRBJ2-1, with D possibly matching TRBD1 (7 bases). The CDR3 runs to 15 residues. Per germline, CDR1 KGHSH and CDR2 LQKENI. Trimming took off 6 bases at V and 11 bases at J, with 23 bases between the two ends. CDR3 region: CASSLSRGAYIKQFF. In nucleotides, the CDR3 is TGTGCCAGCTCTTTAAGCAGGGGGGCCTACATAAAGCAGTTCTTC.

This clone was seen a few times. The V and J genes are TRBV5-6 and TRBJ1-1; possibly TRBD1 for D (6 bases). CDR1 SGHDT and CDR2 YYEEEE come from the germline V gene. This CDR3 has 15 amino acids. The V end was cut by 4 bases, the J end by 4 bases, with 17 bases between. The CDR3: CASSIDRTWGTEAFF. The CDR3 DNA reads TGTGCCAGCAGCATTGACAGGACCTGGGGCACTGAAGCTTTCTTT.

This clone was counted only a few times. Here the CDR3 reads CASRQDSQSVEAFF. CDR3 coding DNA: TGTGCCAGCAGACAGGACTCCCAATCGGTTGAAGCTTTCTTT. The chain joins TRBV6-1 to TRBJ1-1, with D tentatively TRBD1 (5 bases). The CDR3 consists of 14 residues. Trimming cost V 6 bases and J 7 bases, with 18 bases left between them. Germline assignment: CDR1 MNHNS and CDR2 SASEGT.

CDR3 region: CAISGDSIRYGYTF. DNA for the CDR3: TGTGCCATCAGTGGGGACAGTATTCGCTATGGCTACACCTTC. The chain joins TRBV10-3 to TRBJ1-2; TRBD1 aligns across 7 bases. The CDR3 covers 14 residues. V was clipped by 4 bases and J by 4 bases; unmatched bases: 6. Germline V gene sequence: CDR1 ENHRY, CDR2 SYGVKD.

V usage is TRBV25-1 and J usage is TRBJ2-5; a possible D gene is TRBD1 (7 bases). V lost 4 bases and J lost 3, with 15 bases in between. The germline V gene encodes CDR1 MGHDK and CDR2 SYGVNS. The CDR3 totals 15 residues. For the CDR3, the DNA is TGTGCCAGCAGTGGATCTGGCAGGGGGGAAGAGACCCAGTACTTC. Translating gives CASSGSGRGEETQYF.

The table lists this clone with a few counts. The chain recombines TRBV7-9 with TRBJ1-1; a possible D gene is TRBD1 (6 bases). Per germline, CDR1 SEHNR and CDR2 FQNEAQ (reference sequence). With 5 bases removed from V and 5 bases from J, the gap between germline ends came to 15 bases. The CDR3 has 14 residues. The CDR3 DNA follows: TGTGCCAGCAGCCCCGGATTAAGGGGGACTGAAGCTTTCTTT. Residues: CASSPGLRGTEAFF.

The gene calls are TRBV5-4 and TRBJ2-7; possibly TRBD2 for D (6 bases). This CDR3 region has 16 residues. Between the trimmed V and J ends, which lost 5 bases and 0 bases, there was a span of 18 bases. Looked up from germline, CDR1 is SGHNT and CDR2 is YYREEE (reference sequence). CDR3 sequence (DNA): TGTGCCAGCAGTCAGGGAACCGGGACTCACTCCTACGAGCAGTACGTC. This encodes CASSQGTGTHSYEQYV.

The chain links TRBV7-9 to TRBJ1-5, with D perhaps TRBD1 (5 bases). There are 13 residues in the CDR3. The germline CDR1 and CDR2 sequences are SEHNR and FQNEAQ (reference sequence). V lost 5 bases and J 7 bases, leaving 12 bases between the germline ends. CDR3 in DNA: TGTGCCAGCAGCACGGGGGAGGAACAGCCCCAGCATTTT. Encoded protein: CASSTGEEQPQHF. Complete variable domain (other parts from reference TRBV7-9 and TRBJ1-5): DTGVSQNPRHKITKRGQNVTFRCDPISEHNRLYWYRQTLGQGPEFLTYFQNEAQLEKSRLLSDRFSAERPKGSFSTLEIQRTEQGDSAMYLCASSTGEEQPQHFGDGTRLSIL.

The chain couples TRBV28 to TRBJ1-5, with TRBD1 as a possible D gene (6 bases). The CDR3 totals 13 residues. Trimming stripped 8 bases from V and 3 bases from J, with 11 bases between. Germline V gives CDR1 MDHEN, CDR2 SYDVKM. CDR3 sequence reads: CASVWDINQPQHF. The DNA of the CDR3 is TGTGCCAGCGTATGGGACATCAATCAGCCCCAGCATTTT.

DNA for the CDR3: TGCGCCAGCAGCCAAGATATGAGGGACAGGGAAGCTTTCTTT. Its protein product is CASSQDMRDREAFF. The chain links TRBV4-1 to TRBJ1-1; 8 bases are a match to TRBD1. Germline V gene data show CDR1 as MGHRA and CDR2 as YSYEKL. The V and J ends lost 0 bases and 8 bases, in that order; junction bases with no gene match: 5. There are 14 residues in the CDR3.

V and J are TRBV18 and TRBJ1-2, with TRBD1 identical over 7 bases. The CDR3 sequence is 18 residues long. Germline V gene lookup returns CDR1 KGHSH and CDR2 LQKENI. J was trimmed by 7 bases and V by 3 bases; bases with no gene match: 20. The CDR3 DNA reads TGTGCCAGCTCACCGCTCTCCGGGACAGAAGAGGGTATGAGTGGCTACACCTTC. Amino acids: CASSPLSGTEEGMSGYTF.

This chain connects TRBV11-3 to TRBJ1-2; TRBD1 aligns across 8 bases. This CDR3 has 13 amino acids. Per the germline V gene, CDR1 is SGHNT and CDR2 is YENEEA. V lost 4 bases and J lost 4; bases outside the gene matches: 2. CDR3 sequence (DNA): TGTGCCAGCAGCTCCGACAGGGGCTATGGCTACACCTTC. As protein: CASSSDRGYGYTF.

The V and J genes are TRBV7-9 and TRBJ1-2; D is unclear. Per the germline V gene, CDR1 is SEHNR and CDR2 is FQNEAQ (reference sequence). V was shortened by 5 bases and J by 7 bases, with 20 bases between the two germline ends. The CDR3 has 15 amino acids. The CDR3 region has the DNA TGTGCCAGCAGCCTTGGGCTGTCGCAAGAAGGTGGCTACACCTTC. It specifies CASSLGLSQEGGYTF. The whole variable domain, filled in from reference TRBV7-9 and TRBJ1-2, reads DTGVSQNPRHKITKRGQNVTFRCDPISEHNRLYWYRQTLGQGPEFLTYFQNEAQLEKSRLLSDRFSAERPKGSFSTLEIQRTEQGDSAMYLCASSLGLSQEGGYTFGSGTRLTVV.

The rearrangement links TRBV5-1 to TRBJ2-1, with D unclear. The V end lost 4 bases, the J end lost 5 bases, and 7 bases lay between the germline ends. Per germline, CDR1 SGHRS and CDR2 YFSETQ. This CDR3 is built from 12 residues. The CDR3 coding sequence is TGCGCCAGCAGCCGTCCAGACAATGAGCAGTTCTTC. Encoded protein: CASSRPDNEQFF. Filled out from reference TRBV5-1 and TRBJ2-1, the complete variable domain reads KAGVTQTPRYLIKTRGQQVTLSCSPISGHRSVSWYQQTPGQGLQFLFEYFSETQRNKGNFPGRFSGRQFSNSRSEMNVSTLELGDSALYLCASSRPDNEQFFGPGTRLTVL.